The present TCR beta chain was sequenced within a study of somatic mutations in cytotoxic T cells in rheumatoid arthritis. Study context: There were some V beta antibody-stained T-cell populations flow-sorted at nearly 100% purity, and these included V beta1+ cells sequenced for TCRB. Whole-study findings and limits: The clonality of CD8+ T cells was not significantly different between rheumatoid arthritis patients and age-matched healthy controls.

Sequencing was performed with immunoSEQ multiplex PCR; in TCRdb, only in-frame clones are kept and a portion is missing. Of about 17,000 clones listed, almost 85% were seen once; the top ten hold approximately 19%. V gave up 0 bases and J gave up 4 bases; unmatched junction bases: 4. Germline V gene lookup returns CDR1 MNHEY and CDR2 SMNVEV (reference sequence). CDR3 length: 15 amino acids. In the case of this clone: The antigen remains unidentified.

The rearrangement links TRBV27 to TRBJ2-7, with TRBD2 identical over 9 bases. This TCR came from an adult with rheumatoid arthritis. The sample comprised CD8+ T cells sorted from blood. The CDR3 DNA reads as TGTGCCAGCAGTTTATCGGCTAGCGGGGCGTACGAGCAGTACTTC. This gives the protein CASSLSASGAYEQYF.